This TCR beta chain was sequenced for a study of early T cells in non-severe SARS-CoV-2 infection. Overall study results and limits: Comparison of clonotypes with VDJdb favored anti-spike CD8 responses while missing private and CD4 specificities.

CDR3 length: 17 residues. Unique molecular identifiers were attached to individual cDNA molecules. One entry per CDR3 protein, called by TCRdb with MiXCR from the 5' RACE reads. The sample carries some 54,000 distinct CDR3 sequences, 10% recorded once. This clonotype showed up many times. Antigen specificity is unknown. V gene TRBV21-1 combines with J gene TRBJ1-2; the table's D call, TRBD1, has no DNA check behind it. TRBV21-1 is tagged as a pseudogene. The TCR sequence derives from an adult who was a healthcare worker with PCR-confirmed SARS-CoV-2 infection or an uninfected control (not recorded which). Specimen: whole blood. The CDR3 loop reads CASSRVKQSTGIRGYTF. In DNA form, the CDR3 reads TGTGCCAGCAGCAGAGTGAAACAGTCGACAGGGATAAGGGGCTACACCTTC.